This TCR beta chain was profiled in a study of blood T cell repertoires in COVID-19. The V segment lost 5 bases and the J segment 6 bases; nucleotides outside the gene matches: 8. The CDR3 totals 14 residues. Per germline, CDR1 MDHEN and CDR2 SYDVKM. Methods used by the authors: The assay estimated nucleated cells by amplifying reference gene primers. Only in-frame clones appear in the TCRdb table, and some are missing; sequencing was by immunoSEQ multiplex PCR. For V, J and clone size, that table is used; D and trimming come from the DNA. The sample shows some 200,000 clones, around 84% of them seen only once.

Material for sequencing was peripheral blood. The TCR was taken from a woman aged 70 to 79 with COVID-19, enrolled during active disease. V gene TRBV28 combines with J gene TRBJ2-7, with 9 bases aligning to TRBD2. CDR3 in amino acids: CASSLSGSLSEQYF. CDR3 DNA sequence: TGTGCCAGCAGTCTTAGCGGGAGCTTGAGCGAGCAGTACTTC.